The clone carrying this T cell receptor (beta chain) was seen a single time. The antigen remains unidentified. One end of the junction does not line up with germline, which may come from a read error. The CDR3 has 13 residues. From germline, CDR1 is LGHNA and CDR2 YNFKEQ. This sample was taken from a study of blood T cells in healthy people across ages. Study outcomes and limitations: Roughly linearly, TCR beta diversity per million T cells fell as age increased.

A second PCR, run for about 7 to 11 cycles, used a sample-barcoded 5' primer plus a J-beta primer mix. MiXCR, applied by TCRdb to the 5' RACE reads, yields one record per CDR3 protein. There are roughly 2 million distinct CDR3 sequences in the sample; less than 50% occur only once, and roughly 2.1% lies in the top ten. The rearrangement joins TRBV4-2 to TRBJ2-5, with D unresolved. This clonotype was sampled from a woman aged 40 to 49 in good health. The sequenced material came from blood. The DNA for the CDR3 is TGTGCCACCAGCCAAGATTGGAAAGAGACCCAGTACTTC. This gives the protein CATSQDWKETQYF.